These 17 T cell receptor beta chains originate from one sample sequenced in a study of immune cell composition in non-small cell lung cancer. TCRdb's table, derived via immunoSEQ multiplex PCR, lists solely in-frame clones and lacks some. The profile covers approximately 3,700 clones, with roughly 81% appearing a single time and 29% taken by the ten largest. Normal lung was sampled as far from the tumour as possible, at least 3 cm. The sequencing input was non-adjacent lung tissue. All receptors derive from a human donor with non-small cell lung cancer.

This clone has a handful of counts. The chain employs TRBV30 and TRBJ2-7; D possibly corresponds to TRBD1 (5 bases). The ends were cut back, 3 bases at V and 3 bases at J, with 9 bases in the middle. CDR1 and CDR2 from the germline V gene are GTSNPN and SVGIG (reference sequence). There are 12 residues in the CDR3. Here the CDR3 reads CAWSLDNYEQYF. The CDR3, as DNA: TGTGCCTGGAGCCTGGACAACTACGAGCAGTACTTC. Full variable domain (rest looked up from reference TRBV30 and TRBJ2-7): SQTIHQWPATLVQPVGSPLSLECTVEGTSNPNLYWYRQAAGRGLQLLFYSVGIGQISSEVPQNLSASRPQDRQFILSSKKLLLSDSGFYLCAWSLDNYEQYFGPGTRLTVT.

V and J are TRBV7-9 and TRBJ1-1; weak D call: TRBD1 (6 bases). Germline assignment: CDR1 SEHNR and CDR2 FQNEAQ (reference sequence). CDR3 length: 13 amino acids. With 8 bases removed from V and 6 bases from J, the gap between germline ends came to 16 bases. CDR3 sequence reads: CASGLREGAEAFF. CDR3 sequence (DNA): TGTGCCAGCGGCCTGCGGGAGGGGGCTGAAGCTTTCTTT.

The gene calls are TRBV28 and TRBJ1-1; a weak D match, TRBD1 (5 bases). The CDR3 extends over 15 amino acids. The germline V and J ends were trimmed by 6 bases and 10 bases, with 24 bases remaining between them. Germline assignment: CDR1 MDHEN and CDR2 SYDVKM. The CDR3 DNA is TGTGCCAGCAGCCTCACCCCCGGAGGGGCCGCGGGAGCTTTCTTT. As protein: CASSLTPGGAAGAFF.

This clone was picked up one time. CDR3 region: CASRPPRDTEAFF. The CDR3 DNA follows: TGTGCCAGCAGACCTCCGAGGGACACTGAAGCTTTCTTT. The chain has TRBV28 and TRBJ1-1; D is unclear. Trimming shortened V by 6 bases and J by 3 bases, and 11 bases separated the two germline ends. This CDR3 has 13 residues. Germline loops: CDR1 MDHEN, CDR2 SYDVKM.

The gene calls are TRBV4-1 and TRBJ2-4; TRBD1 matches 11 bases. The CDR3 has 15 residues. Trimming cost V 3 bases and J 8 bases; bases outside gene matches: 6. From germline, CDR1 is MGHRA and CDR2 YSYEKL. CDR3 in DNA: TGCGCCAGCAGCCATCAGGACAGGGGGCAAGACATTCAGTACTTC. It yields the protein CASSHQDRGQDIQYF.

This sequence joins TRBV18 and TRBJ2-1; maybe TRBD2 (7 bases). Trimming pared 3 bases from V and 9 bases from J, leaving 21 bases between. The CDR3 runs 16 residues. Germline assignment: CDR1 KGHSH and CDR2 LQKENI. The CDR3 sequence: CASSPSLGGRAPEQFF. The CDR3 bases are TGTGCCAGCTCACCCTCCTTAGGGGGGAGGGCCCCTGAGCAGTTCTTC. The full variable domain, rest sourced from reference TRBV18 and TRBJ2-1, is NAGVMQNPRHLVRRRGQEARLRCSPMKGHSHVYWYRQLPEEGLKFMVYLQKENIIDESGMPKERFSAEFPKEGPSILRIQQVVRGDSAAYFCASSPSLGGRAPEQFFGPGTRLTVL.

This rearrangement joins TRBV7-2 to TRBJ1-3, with 9 bases fitting TRBD1. V dropped 6 bases and J dropped 0; count of bases not matched to a gene: 9. The CDR3 is 17 residues long. Germline lookup yields CDR1 SGHTA and CDR2 FQGNSA. The CDR3 protein is CASSPGGQGVSGNTIYF. In DNA, the CDR3 is TGTGCCAGCAGTCCAGGGGGACAGGGAGTCTCTGGAAACACCATATATTTT.

The chain combines TRBV7-3 with TRBJ1-1; 7 bases are a match to TRBD1. The germline gives CDR1 SGHTA, CDR2 FQGTGA. The length of the CDR3 is 14 residues. V was clipped by 5 bases and J by 1 base; unmatched bases: 4. The CDR3 loop is CASSPRTGNTEAFF. Here the CDR3 DNA reads TGTGCCAGCAGCCCCCGGACAGGGAACACTGAAGCTTTCTTT.

V and J are TRBV11-2 and TRBJ1-6, with 9 bases that match TRBD1. The CDR3 is 16 amino acids. V trimming: 6 bases; J trimming: 10 bases; junction bases outside the gene matches: 13. CDR1 is SGHAT, CDR2 FQNNGV, per germline. CDR3 bases: TGTGCCAGCAGGGATAGGGTGGGGACAGGGCCCTCACCCCTCCACTTT. Translated, it gives CASRDRVGTGPSPLHF.

This clone was recorded a few times. The V gene is TRBV6-5, the J gene TRBJ1-1, with no clear D. The germline gives CDR1 MNHEY, CDR2 SVGAGI. The CDR3 covers 14 residues. V was trimmed by 7 bases and J by 1 base, leaving 13 bases between them. CDR3 sequence (DNA): TGTGCCAGCATTTCCTTAGTACCGAACACTGAAGCTTTCTTT. Amino acid sequence: CASISLVPNTEAFF.

The chain is built from TRBV28 and TRBJ2-1; TRBD1 matches 8 bases. With 8 bases clipped from V and 8 bases from J, the junction kept 8 bases outside the gene matches. The germline V gene has CDR1 MDHEN and CDR2 SYDVKM. The CDR3 length is 13 residues. CDR3 coding DNA: TGTGCCAGCGGGTCAGGGGGCCATCATGAGCAGTTCTTC. The encoded protein is CASGSGGHHEQFF.

By share of the sample, this clone is large. This chain joins TRBV6-5 and TRBJ1-5; D might be TRBD1 (6 bases). Trimming pared 6 bases from V and 4 bases from J, leaving 13 bases between. This CDR3 is 14 amino acids long. Looked up from germline, CDR1 is MNHEY and CDR2 is SVGAGI. The CDR3 sequence: CASRPTGRNQPQHF. Here the CDR3 DNA reads TGTGCCAGCAGACCCACAGGGCGGAATCAGCCCCAGCATTTT.

V gene TRBV7-8 combines with J gene TRBJ2-7, with D possibly TRBD1 on 5 matching bases. The CDR3 contains 13 residues. CDR1 and CDR2 (germline): SGHVS, FQNEAQ. Deletions cut 0 bases from V and 4 bases from J, with 7 bases between. The DNA of the CDR3 is TGTGCCAGCAGCTTAGCCAGGGAATACGAGCAGTACTTC. Amino acid sequence: CASSLAREYEQYF. Looking up the rest from reference TRBV7-8 and TRBJ2-7 gives the full variable domain: GAGVSQSPRYKVAKRGQDVALRCDPISGHVSLFWYQQALGQGPEFLTYFQNEAQLDKSGLPSDRFFAERPEGSVSTLKIQRTQQEDSAVYLCASSLAREYEQYFGPGTRLTVT.

V usage is TRBV25-1 and J usage is TRBJ2-2, with D possibly matching TRBD2 (6 bases). Germline V CDR1 and CDR2: MGHDK, SYGVNS. The CDR3 is made up of 13 amino acids. The CDR3 protein is CATGGANTGELFF. The CDR3 coding sequence is TGTGCGACTGGCGGGGCGAACACCGGGGAGCTGTTTTTT.

This clone was found a few times. The chain combines TRBV19 with TRBJ1-1; TRBD1 agrees at 7 bases. The CDR3 is made up of 14 amino acids. V lost 7 bases and J lost 1; bases outside the gene matches: 6. CDR1 is LNHDA and CDR2 is SQIVND in the germline V gene (reference sequence). This CDR3 reads CASIPGQWNTEAFF. The CDR3 nucleotides are TGTGCCAGTATCCCGGGACAGTGGAACACTGAAGCTTTCTTT.

This clone rates as large. The chain uses TRBV9 and TRBJ1-2; 8 bases line up with TRBD1. The V gene end was trimmed by 3 bases and the J gene end by 8 bases; junction bases not matched to a gene: 12. Germline V gives CDR1 SGDLS, CDR2 YYNGEE. CDR3 size: 15 residues. CDR3 DNA: TGTGCCAGCAGCGATGGACAGGGACGAGTATTGGGCTACACCTTC. It yields the protein CASSDGQGRVLGYTF.

The chain joins TRBV6-5 to TRBJ1-1; maybe TRBD1 (5 bases). Trimming pared 0 bases from V and 3 bases from J, leaving 8 bases between. Germline CDR1 reads MNHEY; CDR2 reads SVGAGI. There are 14 residues in the CDR3. The DNA for the CDR3 is TGTGCCAGCAGTTACTCTCGGGGGGACACTGAAGCTTTCTTT. Translating it yields CASSYSRGDTEAFF.